A single sample is the source of the 12 T cell receptor beta chains below, sequenced in a study of blood T cell repertoires in COVID-19. Sequencing was performed with immunoSEQ multiplex PCR; in TCRdb, only in-frame clones are kept and a portion is missing. The profile covers about 480,000 clones, with roughly 88% appearing a single time and 1.8% taken by the ten largest. Sequencing was carried out using PBMCs or T cells enriched from blood (not recorded which). Receptor source: a woman aged 35 to 49 who had recovered from COVID-19.

J is TRBJ1-2 and V is TRBV27; possibly TRBD1 for D (6 bases). The CDR3 contains 17 residues. Per the germline V gene, CDR1 is MNHEY and CDR2 is SMNVEV (reference sequence). Between the trimmed V and J ends, which lost 4 bases and 2 bases, there was a span of 20 bases. CDR3 in amino acids: CASSSQPGQQLNYGYTF. The CDR3 DNA sequence: TGTGCCAGCAGTTCGCAACCCGGACAGCAACTAAACTATGGCTACACCTTC.

The genes are TRBV5-1 and TRBJ1-2; D call uncertain. Per germline, CDR1 SGHRS and CDR2 YFSETQ. This CDR3 is built from 14 residues. V lost 0 bases, J lost 0 bases, and 6 bases lay in between. This CDR3 reads CASSLGQPNYGYTF. In DNA form, the CDR3 reads TGCGCCAGCAGCTTGGGACAACCTAACTATGGCTACACCTTC. The variable domain in full, completed from reference TRBV5-1 and TRBJ1-2, reads KAGVTQTPRYLIKTRGQQVTLSCSPISGHRSVSWYQQTPGQGLQFLFEYFSETQRNKGNFPGRFSGRQFSNSRSEMNVSTLELGDSALYLCASSLGQPNYGYTFGSGTRLTVV.

The chain has TRBV7-2 and TRBJ2-4; unclear D gene. Germline V gives CDR1 SGHTA, CDR2 FQGNSA. The CDR3 has 15 amino acids. Trimming took 1 base from V and 0 from J, leaving 7 bases between them. CDR3 sequence reads: CASSLGGAAKNIQYF. The DNA for the CDR3 is TGTGCCAGCAGCTTAGGTGGAGCAGCCAAAAACATTCAGTACTTC.

This rearrangement joins TRBV5-1 to TRBJ1-1, with 7 bases that match TRBD1. There are 16 residues in the CDR3. V was clipped by 1 base and J by 1 base; unmatched bases: 7. CDR1 and CDR2 (germline): SGHRS, YFSETQ. CDR3: CASSLSDRTENTEAFF. The DNA of the CDR3 is TGCGCCAGCAGCTTGTCGGACAGGACCGAGAACACTGAAGCTTTCTTT.

This clone was seen once. V and J are TRBV5-1 and TRBJ2-1; D might be TRBD1 (5 bases). Trimming pared 1 base from V and 3 bases from J, leaving 11 bases between. Per the germline V gene, CDR1 is SGHRS and CDR2 is YFSETQ. This CDR3 spans 15 amino acids. As DNA, the CDR3 is TGCGCCAGCAGCTTGTCGCCGACAGTCTACAATGAGCAGTTCTTC. Translating it yields CASSLSPTVYNEQFF.

The chain recombines TRBV5-1 with TRBJ2-7; 8 positions match TRBD2. The length of the CDR3 is 14 residues. CDR1 is SGHRS, CDR2 YFSETQ, per germline. Germline trimming cut 4 bases from V and 5 bases from J; bases unmatched to any gene: 8. The CDR3 loop is CASSGTAGVNEQYF. In DNA form, the CDR3 reads TGCGCCAGCAGCGGCACAGCGGGAGTAAACGAGCAGTACTTC.

V and J are TRBV5-6 and TRBJ2-7; tentatively, D is TRBD2 (6 bases). This CDR3 comprises 18 residues. V dropped 1 base and J dropped 3 bases, with 23 bases sitting between them. In germline, CDR1 is SGHDT, CDR2 YYEEEE. In nucleotides, the CDR3 is TGTGCCAGCAGCTTGCCCCGGTGGAGGGGACGTGTGCTCTACGAGCAGTACTTC. This translates into CASSLPRWRGRVLYEQYF.

V and J are TRBV3-1 (or the pseudogene TRBV3-2) and TRBJ1-5, with 10 bases that match TRBD1. This CDR3 has 14 amino acids. Germline V gives CDR1 LGHDT, CDR2 YNNKEL (reference sequence). The junction had 6 bases not matched to a gene; V was cut back by 5 bases and J by 8 bases. CDR3 region: CASSSPGQGKPQHF. DNA for the CDR3: TGTGCCAGCAGCTCACCGGGACAGGGGAAGCCCCAGCATTTT.

The chain links TRBV27 to TRBJ1-4; D call uncertain. V was trimmed by 3 bases and J by 8 bases, leaving 13 bases between them. CDR3 length: 14 amino acids. Germline assignment: CDR1 MNHEY and CDR2 SMNVEV (reference sequence). The CDR3 is CASSFVGPREKLFF. DNA of the CDR3: TGTGCCAGCAGTTTTGTGGGCCCCCGGGAAAAACTGTTTTTT.

The chain carries TRBV11-3 and TRBJ1-2, with TRBD1 identical over 10 bases. Germline V lookup: CDR1 SGHNT, CDR2 YENEEA. V lost 5 bases, J lost 7 bases, and 7 bases stayed unmatched. This CDR3 comprises 14 residues. For the CDR3, the DNA is TGTGCCAGCAGCGCGGGACAGGGGACGCCTGGCTACACCTTC. Its protein product is CASSAGQGTPGYTF.

The rearrangement joins TRBV5-4 to TRBJ2-1, with 8 bases fitting TRBD2. J gave up 7 bases and V 0 bases, and 12 bases lay outside the gene matches. The CDR3 has 17 amino acids. The germline V gene has CDR1 SGHNT and CDR2 YYREEE (reference sequence). The DNA of the CDR3 is TGTGCCAGCAGCTTGGGGGCCGGGACTAGGGGAGATAATGAGCAGTTCTTC. This encodes CASSLGAGTRGDNEQFF.

The chain is built from TRBV18 and TRBJ1-4; tentatively, D is TRBD1 (5 bases). In germline, CDR1 is KGHSH, CDR2 LQKENI. This CDR3 is 18 amino acids long. V lost 6 bases, J lost 4 bases, and 24 bases lay in between. The CDR3 sequence: CASSLSSYRTPGNEKLFF. The CDR3 region has the DNA TGTGCCAGCTCCCTAAGTTCTTACAGGACACCCGGTAATGAAAAACTGTTTTTT.